The clone carrying this T cell receptor (beta chain) turned up a few times. Its antigen is currently unknown. Per the germline V gene, CDR1 is SEHNR and CDR2 is FQNEAQ (reference sequence). The CDR3 sequence is 14 residues long. The ends were cut back, 6 bases at V and 1 base at J, with 11 bases in the middle. This record comes from a study of blood T cells in healthy people across ages. Study-level findings and limits: Greater diversity and more naive CD4+ cells were seen in long-lived donors than in aged donors.

It was with a sample-barcoded 5' primer and a J-beta primer mix that a second PCR of about 7 to 12 cycles was run. A single record per CDR3 protein comes from TCRdb applying MiXCR to the 5' RACE reads. The sample has 700,000 to 900,000 distinct CDR3 sequences; about 53% are singletons. This rearrangement joins TRBV7-9 to TRBJ2-3; D is unclear. Sequenced sample: blood. This receptor was taken from an elderly man in good health. CDR3 sequence (DNA): TGTGCCAGCAGTTCCGCGCCGGGCACAGATACGCAGTATTTT. This gives the protein CASSSAPGTDTQYF.